Sequencing of this TCR beta chain was carried out in a study of cytomegalovirus exposure and HLA in healthy donors. This clone was seen a few times. Primers: 60 Vbeta forward and 13 Jbeta reverse. Only in-frame clones appear in the TCRdb table, and some are missing; sequencing was by immunoSEQ multiplex PCR. This table holds about 130,000 clones, around 78% found once. Germline-derived CDR1 and CDR2 are SNHLY and FYNNEI. CDR3 size: 13 residues. Trimming took off 7 bases at V and 5 bases at J, with 15 bases between the two ends. The sequence derives from a middle-aged man in good health and CMV-seronegative. Sequencing was done on a sample of PBMCs. The chain joins TRBV2 to TRBJ2-7; D is possibly TRBD2 (5 bases). The DNA for the CDR3 is TGTGCCAGCACCTCCGGGGTTCAGAACGAGCAGTACTTC. It specifies CASTSGVQNEQYF.